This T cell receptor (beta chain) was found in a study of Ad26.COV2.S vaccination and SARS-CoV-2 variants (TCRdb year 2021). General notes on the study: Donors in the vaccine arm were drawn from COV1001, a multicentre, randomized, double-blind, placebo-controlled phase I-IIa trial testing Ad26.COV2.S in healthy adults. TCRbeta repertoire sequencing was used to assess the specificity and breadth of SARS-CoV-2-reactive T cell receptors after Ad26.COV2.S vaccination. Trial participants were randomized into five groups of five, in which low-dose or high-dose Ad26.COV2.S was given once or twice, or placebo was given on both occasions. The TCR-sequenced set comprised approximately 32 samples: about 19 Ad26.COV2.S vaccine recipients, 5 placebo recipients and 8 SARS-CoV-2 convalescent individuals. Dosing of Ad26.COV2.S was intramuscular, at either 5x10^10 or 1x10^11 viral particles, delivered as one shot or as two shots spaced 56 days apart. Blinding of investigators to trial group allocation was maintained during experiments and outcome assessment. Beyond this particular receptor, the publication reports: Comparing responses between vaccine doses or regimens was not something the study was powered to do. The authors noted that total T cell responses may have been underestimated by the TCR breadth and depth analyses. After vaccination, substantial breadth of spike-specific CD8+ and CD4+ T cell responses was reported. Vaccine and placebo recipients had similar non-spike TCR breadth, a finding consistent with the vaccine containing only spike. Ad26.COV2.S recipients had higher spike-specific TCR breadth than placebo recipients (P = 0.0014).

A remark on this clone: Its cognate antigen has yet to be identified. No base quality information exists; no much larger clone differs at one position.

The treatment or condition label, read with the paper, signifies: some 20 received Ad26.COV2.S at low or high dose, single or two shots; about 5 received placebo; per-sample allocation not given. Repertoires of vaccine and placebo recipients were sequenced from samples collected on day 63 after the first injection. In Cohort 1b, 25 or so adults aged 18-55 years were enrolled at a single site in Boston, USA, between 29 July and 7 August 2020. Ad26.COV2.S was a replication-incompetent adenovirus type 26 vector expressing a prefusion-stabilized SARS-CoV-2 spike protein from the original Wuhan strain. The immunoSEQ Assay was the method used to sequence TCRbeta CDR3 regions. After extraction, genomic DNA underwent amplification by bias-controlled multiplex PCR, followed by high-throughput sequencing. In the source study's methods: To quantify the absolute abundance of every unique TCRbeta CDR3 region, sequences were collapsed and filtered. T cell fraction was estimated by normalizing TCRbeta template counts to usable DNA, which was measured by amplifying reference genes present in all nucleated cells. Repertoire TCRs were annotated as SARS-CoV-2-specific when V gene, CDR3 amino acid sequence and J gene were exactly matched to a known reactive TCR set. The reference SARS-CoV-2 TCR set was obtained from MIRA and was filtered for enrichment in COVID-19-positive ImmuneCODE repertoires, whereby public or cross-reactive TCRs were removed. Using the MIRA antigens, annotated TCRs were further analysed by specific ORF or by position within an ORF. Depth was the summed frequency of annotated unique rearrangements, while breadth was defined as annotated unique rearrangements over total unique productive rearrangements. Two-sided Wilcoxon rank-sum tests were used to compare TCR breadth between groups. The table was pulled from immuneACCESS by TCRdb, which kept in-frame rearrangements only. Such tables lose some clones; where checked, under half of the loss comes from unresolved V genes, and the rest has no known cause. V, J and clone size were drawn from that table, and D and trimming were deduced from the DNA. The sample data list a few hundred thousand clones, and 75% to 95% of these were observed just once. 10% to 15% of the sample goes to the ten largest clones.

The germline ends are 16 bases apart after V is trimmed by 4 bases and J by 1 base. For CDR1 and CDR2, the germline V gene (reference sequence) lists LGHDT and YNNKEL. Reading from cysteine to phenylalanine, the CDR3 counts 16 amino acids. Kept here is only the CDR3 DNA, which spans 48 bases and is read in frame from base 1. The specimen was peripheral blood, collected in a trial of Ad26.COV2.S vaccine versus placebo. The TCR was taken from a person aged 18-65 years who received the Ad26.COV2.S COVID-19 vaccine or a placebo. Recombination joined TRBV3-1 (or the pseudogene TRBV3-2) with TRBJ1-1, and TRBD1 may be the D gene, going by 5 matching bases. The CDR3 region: CASSPKGKGSNTEAFF. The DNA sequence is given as TGTGCCAGCAGCCCCAAAGGGAAGGGGTCGAACACTGAAGCTTTCTTT.